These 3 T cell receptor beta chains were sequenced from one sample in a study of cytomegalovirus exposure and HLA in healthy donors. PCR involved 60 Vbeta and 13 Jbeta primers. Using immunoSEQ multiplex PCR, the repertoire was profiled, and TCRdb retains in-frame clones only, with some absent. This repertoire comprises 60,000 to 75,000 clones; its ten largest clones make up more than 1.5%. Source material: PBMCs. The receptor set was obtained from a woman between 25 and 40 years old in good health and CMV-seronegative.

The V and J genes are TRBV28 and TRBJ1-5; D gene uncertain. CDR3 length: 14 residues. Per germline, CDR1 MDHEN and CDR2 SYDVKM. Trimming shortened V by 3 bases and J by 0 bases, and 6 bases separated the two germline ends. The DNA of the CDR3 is TGTGCCAGCAGTTTGGAGCATAGCAATCAGCCCCAGCATTTT. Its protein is CASSLEHSNQPQHF.

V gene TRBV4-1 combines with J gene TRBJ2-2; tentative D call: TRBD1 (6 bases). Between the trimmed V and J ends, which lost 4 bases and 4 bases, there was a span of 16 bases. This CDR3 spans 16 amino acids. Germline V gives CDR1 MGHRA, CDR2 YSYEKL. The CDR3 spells CASSPRGRGLTGELFF. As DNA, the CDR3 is TGCGCCAGCAGCCCTAGGGGCAGGGGCCTCACCGGGGAGCTGTTTTTT.

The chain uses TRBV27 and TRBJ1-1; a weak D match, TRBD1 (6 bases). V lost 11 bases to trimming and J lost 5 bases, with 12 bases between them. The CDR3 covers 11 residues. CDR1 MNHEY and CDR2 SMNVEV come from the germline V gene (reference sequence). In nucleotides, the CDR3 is TGTGCCGTCCTCAGGGGTACTGAAGCTTTCTTT. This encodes CAVLRGTEAFF.